The next 22 T cell receptor beta chains were all read from a single sample in a study of neurological immune-mediated disorders. TCRdb reanalysed the 5' RACE reads using MiXCR and keeps one entry per CDR3 protein. The data contain roughly 39,000 distinct CDR3 sequences, more than 4.5% of them singletons. Sequencing was performed on CD4+ T cells from blood. The receptors originated from a man aged 18 to 29 in good health.

In this sample, this clonotype turned up many times. The chain recombines TRBV7-2 with TRBJ1-6; the match to TRBD1 covers 8 bases. Unmatched junction bases numbered 20, after V lost 0 bases and J lost 10 bases. The CDR3 runs 20 residues. Germline CDR1 SGHTA, CDR2 FQGNSA. The DNA of the CDR3 is TGTGCCAGCAGCTTAGCCCGACAGGGGTCATTAAAAAACCGGGGGTCACCCCTCCACTTT. Translation: CASSLARQGSLKNRGSPLHF.

This clonotype was observed many times. This rearrangement joins TRBV20-1 to TRBJ1-2, with D tentatively TRBD1 (6 bases). The CDR3 covers 14 residues. Germline CDR1 reads DFQATT; CDR2 reads SNEGSKA (reference sequence). V lost 0 bases and J lost 7, with 15 bases in between. The CDR3 loop is CSARELQGTGGYTF. CDR3 sequence (DNA): TGCAGTGCTAGAGAGTTGCAGGGGACGGGTGGCTACACCTTC.

This clonotype was recorded at least ten times. The chain recombines TRBV5-1 with TRBJ2-1; D is perhaps TRBD1 or TRBD2 (5 bases each). V was clipped by 0 bases and J by 2 bases, with 9 bases between them. The CDR3 is made up of 15 amino acids. Germline V gene lookup returns CDR1 SGHRS and CDR2 YFSETQ. CDR3 sequence: CASSLEGTPYNEQFF. Here the CDR3 DNA reads TGCGCCAGCAGCTTGGAGGGGACCCCCTACAATGAGCAGTTCTTC.

Ten or more counts support this clonotype. The chain uses TRBV12-3 or TRBV12-4 and TRBJ1-3; D gene unclear. Between the trimmed V and J ends, which lost 4 bases and 5 bases, there was a span of 15 bases. The CDR3 totals 15 residues. Here the CDR3 reads CASSYFQALRNTIYF. The DNA of the CDR3 is TGTGCCAGCAGTTACTTTCAGGCCTTACGAAACACCATATATTTT.

This clonotype was seen at least ten times. The chain employs TRBV5-1 and TRBJ2-1, with 8 positions matching TRBD1. Trimming took 2 bases from V and 4 from J; bases not matched to a gene: 2. CDR1 SGHRS and CDR2 YFSETQ come from the germline V gene. The CDR3 loop spans 14 amino acids. The chain's CDR3 is CASSLQGEYNEQFF. The CDR3 DNA is TGCGCCAGCAGCTTACAGGGGGAATACAATGAGCAGTTCTTC.

This clonotype was observed many times. The gene calls are TRBV3-1 and TRBJ2-1; TRBD2 might be the D (5 bases). V dropped 4 bases and J dropped 0 bases, with 10 bases sitting between them. This CDR3 is 15 amino acids long. CDR1 LGHDT and CDR2 YNNKEL come from the germline V gene (reference sequence). The CDR3 DNA reads TGTGCCAGCAGCCCTAGTGACTACTCCTACAATGAGCAGTTCTTC. Translated, it gives CASSPSDYSYNEQFF.

This clonotype was found many times. The chain couples TRBV7-9 to TRBJ2-2; D is possibly TRBD1 (6 bases). V lost 3 bases, J lost 1 base, and 6 bases lay in between. Germline V gene data show CDR1 as SEHNR and CDR2 as FQNEAQ (reference sequence). The CDR3 is made up of 14 amino acids. DNA of the CDR3: TGTGCCAGCAGCTTGACAGGGAACACCGGGGAGCTGTTTTTT. It is translated as CASSLTGNTGELFF.

This clonotype was counted at least ten times. The chain recombines TRBV15 with TRBJ2-3; tentatively, D is TRBD1 (6 bases). The germline V gene has CDR1 LNHNV and CDR2 YYDKDF (reference sequence). Trimming stripped 3 bases from V and 6 bases from J, with 16 bases between. The CDR3 has 15 residues. The CDR3 DNA is TGTGCCACCAGCAGGAACGGACAGTTGGGGGATACGCAGTATTTT. Translated: CATSRNGQLGDTQYF.

This clonotype was recorded at least ten times. The rearrangement links TRBV4-2 to TRBJ2-5; TRBD2 aligns across 11 bases. CDR3 length: 16 residues. Germline trimming cut 4 bases from V and 4 bases from J; bases unmatched to any gene: 8. CDR1 and CDR2 from the germline V gene are LGHNA and YNFKEQ. The CDR3 DNA is TGTGCCAGCAGCCCCTTACTAGCGGGGGATTCAGAGACCCAGTACTTC. Amino acids: CASSPLLAGDSETQYF.

Ten or more counts support this clonotype. The chain joins TRBV7-8 to TRBJ2-1; 14 bases map to TRBD2. The CDR3 has 15 amino acids. Germline lookup yields CDR1 SGHVS and CDR2 FQNEAQ. V shed 5 bases, J shed 5 bases, and the junction held 2 bases outside the gene matches. CDR3 in amino acids: CASSRGLAGDNEQFF. DNA of the CDR3: TGTGCCAGCAGCCGGGGACTAGCGGGGGACAATGAGCAGTTCTTC.

This clonotype was counted many times. The chain is built from TRBV5-1 and TRBJ2-3; D is uncertain. V lost 2 bases, J lost 2 bases, and 9 bases lay in between. The CDR3 has 14 amino acids. The germline gives CDR1 SGHRS, CDR2 YFSETQ. CDR3 coding DNA: TGCGCCAGCAGCTTAAGGCAGGCCACAGATACGCAGTATTTT. It translates to CASSLRQATDTQYF.

This clonotype appeared many times. This rearrangement joins TRBV20-1 to TRBJ1-5; D unclear. V lost 5 bases, J lost 0 bases, and 11 bases lay in between. The V gene's germline CDR1 is DFQATT and CDR2 SNEGSKA (reference sequence). CDR3 size: 14 residues. DNA of the CDR3: TGCAGTGCTCCCAAAGCGGCTAGCAATCAGCCCCAGCATTTT. Amino acid sequence: CSAPKAASNQPQHF.

This clonotype occurred many times. The V call is TRBV7-2, the J call TRBJ2-5, with TRBD2 as a possible D gene (5 bases). Trimming pared 8 bases from V and 4 bases from J, leaving 8 bases between. The germline gives CDR1 SGHTA, CDR2 FQGNSA. The CDR3 covers 11 residues. The chain's CDR3 is CASGLSETQYF. DNA of the CDR3: TGTGCCAGCGGACTTTCAGAGACCCAGTACTTC.

At least ten counts were recorded for this clonotype. The CDR3 spells CASSMGTHNQPQHF. The CDR3 DNA is TGTGCCAGTAGTATGGGGACTCATAATCAGCCCCAGCATTTT. This chain joins TRBV19 and TRBJ1-5; D might be TRBD1 (5 bases). Germline V CDR1 and CDR2: LNHDA, SQIVND (reference sequence). V lost 3 bases, J lost 4 bases, and 10 bases lay in between. CDR3 length equals 14 residues.

This clonotype was counted many times. The CDR3 loop is CASSLTGNEKLFF. The CDR3 DNA reads as TGTGCCAGCAGCCTGACAGGGAACGAAAAACTGTTTTTT. J is TRBJ1-4 and V is TRBV9; 7 positions match TRBD1. Per the germline V gene, CDR1 is SGDLS and CDR2 is YYNGEE. The CDR3 is made up of 13 amino acids. The V gene end was trimmed by 4 bases and the J gene end by 8 bases; junction bases not matched to a gene: 5. Full variable domain (remainder filled in from reference TRBV9 and TRBJ1-4): DSGVTQTPKHLITATGQRVTLRCSPRSGDLSVYWYQQSLDQGLQFLIQYYNGEERAKGNILERFSAQQFPDLHSELNLSSLELGDSALYFCASSLTGNEKLFFGSGTQLSVL.

In this sample, this clonotype turned up a few times. The chain is built from TRBV27 and TRBJ1-1; D is possibly TRBD1 (6 bases). The CDR3 loop spans 14 amino acids. Trimming took 4 bases from V and 7 from J, leaving 16 bases between them. Germline-derived CDR1 and CDR2 are MNHEY and SMNVEV (reference sequence). Here the CDR3 reads CASSYLDRPIEAFF. In DNA, the CDR3 is TGTGCCAGCAGTTACCTGGACAGACCGATTGAAGCTTTCTTT.

This clonotype came up many times. The rearrangement uses TRBV12-3 or TRBV12-4 and TRBJ2-1; D gene uncertain. This CDR3 is built from 14 residues. V lost 1 base to trimming and J lost 3 bases, with 7 bases between them. CDR3 sequence (DNA): TGTGCCAGCAGTTTAGAGGGTAACTACAATGAGCAGTTCTTC. Its translation is CASSLEGNYNEQFF.

This clonotype appeared many times. The chain uses TRBV7-3 and TRBJ2-2, with 9 positions matching TRBD1. This CDR3 is built from 14 residues. Trimming at V came to 6 bases and at J to 6 bases, leaving 5 bases not matched to a gene. Germline V gene sequence: CDR1 SGHTA, CDR2 FQGTGA. CDR3 protein: CASRIQGAAGELFF. CDR3 nucleotide sequence: TGTGCCAGCAGAATACAGGGGGCTGCCGGGGAGCTGTTTTTT. Full variable domain (outside the CDR3, taken from reference TRBV7-3 and TRBJ2-2): GAGVSQTPSNKVTEKGKYVELRCDPISGHTALYWYRQSLGQGPEFLIYFQGTGAADDSGLPNDRFFAVRPEGSVSTLKIQRTERGDSAVYLCASRIQGAAGELFFGEGSRLTVL.

This clonotype has at least ten counts. The V and J genes are TRBV12-3 or TRBV12-4 and TRBJ1-6; possible D gene TRBD1, 6 bases. The CDR3 totals 19 residues. The ends were cut back, 2 bases at V and 2 bases at J, with 19 bases in the middle. Here the CDR3 reads CASSLKRLGRGTYNSPLHF. CDR3 in DNA: TGTGCCAGCAGTTTAAAGCGACTCGGCAGGGGTACCTATAATTCACCCCTCCACTTT.

This clonotype appeared many times. V gene TRBV5-1 combines with J gene TRBJ2-3; the match to TRBD1 covers 9 bases. V was clipped by 0 bases and J by 1 base; unmatched bases: 6. Germline lookup yields CDR1 SGHRS and CDR2 YFSETQ. This CDR3 has 17 residues. CDR3 sequence (DNA): TGCGCCAGCAGCTTGGGAGTCTGGGACAGGGGCACAGATACGCAGTATTTT. It yields the protein CASSLGVWDRGTDTQYF.

This clonotype was picked up many times. The rearrangement uses TRBV15 and TRBJ2-1; D uncertain. The germline gives CDR1 LNHNV, CDR2 YYDKDF (reference sequence). The V gene lost 0 bases and the J gene lost 4 bases, with 10 bases spanning the gap. The CDR3 spans 15 residues. The CDR3: CATSRDEFAYNEQFF. The CDR3 coding sequence is TGTGCCACCAGCAGAGATGAGTTCGCTTACAATGAGCAGTTCTTC.

Ten or more counts support this clonotype. V and J are TRBV18 and TRBJ1-1; no definite D call. Germline loops: CDR1 KGHSH, CDR2 LQKENI. The CDR3 extends over 15 amino acids. The ends were cut back, 6 bases at V and 1 base at J, with 15 bases in the middle. DNA of the CDR3: TGTGCCAGCTCCCCTGGAGTAGGTGGGAACACTGAAGCTTTCTTT. Translated, it gives CASSPGVGGNTEAFF.